Each of the 24 T cell receptor beta chains below was sequenced from the same sample in a study of blood T cells in healthy people across ages. A second PCR, run for roughly 7 to 11 cycles, used a sample-barcoded 5' primer plus a J-beta primer mix. TCRdb re-called the 5' RACE reads through MiXCR, storing one row per CDR3 protein. The table includes hundreds of thousands of distinct CDR3 sequences, 25% to 30% detected once. Another study also made use of these data, one on T cells of mothers and their children.

The specimen sequenced was blood. The receptors here all came from a boy younger than 18 in good health.

A few counts support this clonotype. The V call is TRBV7-3, the J call TRBJ2-1; 8 bases agree with TRBD1. Germline CDR1 SGHTA, CDR2 FQGTGA. V gave up 5 bases and J gave up 4 bases; unmatched junction bases: 7. The CDR3 is made up of 15 amino acids. The CDR3 region is CASSPDRGPYNEQFF. The DNA of the CDR3 is TGTGCCAGCAGCCCCGACAGGGGTCCTTACAATGAGCAGTTCTTC.

This clonotype has more than one count but fewer than ten. V gene TRBV12-3 or TRBV12-4 combines with J gene TRBJ2-5; 9 bases fit TRBD2. This CDR3 is 15 amino acids long. V shed 7 bases and J 5 bases; nucleotides not matched to a gene: 11. Here the CDR3 reads CASTPPGSGGETQYF. Written as DNA, the CDR3 is TGTGCCAGCACCCCCCCGGGAAGCGGGGGGGAGACCCAGTACTTC.

This clonotype appeared a few times. V gene TRBV14 combines with J gene TRBJ1-2, with D perhaps matching TRBD1 (6 bases). V dropped 3 bases and J dropped 7 bases, with 18 bases sitting between them. The CDR3 consists of 15 residues. The germline CDR1 and CDR2 sequences are SGHDN and FVKESK. Here the CDR3 DNA reads TGTGCCAGCAGCCACGCCCTGACGGGGGCAAGTGGCTACACCTTC. As protein: CASSHALTGASGYTF. The variable domain in full, with the rest retrieved from reference TRBV14 and TRBJ1-2, is EAGVTQFPSHSVIEKGQTVTLRCDPISGHDNLYWYRRVMGKEIKFLLHFVKESKQDESGMPNNRFLAERTGGTYSTLKVQPAELEDSGVYFCASSHALTGASGYTFGSGTRLTVV.

The rearrangement joins TRBV5-1 to TRBJ2-1; 8 bases align to TRBD2. The DNA end is more similar to TRBJ2-7, so the J call may be wrong. Germline V CDR1 and CDR2: SGHRS, YFSETQ. The CDR3 is 15 amino acids. Here the CDR3 reads CASSSGGALPYEQYF. The CDR3, as DNA: TGCGCCAGCAGCTCCGGGGGGGCCCTCCCCTACGAGCAGTACTTC.

The sample holds a few counts of this clonotype. The CDR3 DNA reads TGTGCCAGCACAGGACCACTAGGTCTTACTGAAGCTTTCTTT. Its translation is CASTGPLGLTEAFF. The chain is built from TRBV2 and TRBJ1-1; no definite D call. V shed 7 bases and J shed 5 bases, with 17 bases lying between them. Germline CDR1 and CDR2: SNHLY and FYNNEI. This CDR3 is built from 14 residues.

This clonotype came up many times. The rearrangement links TRBV4-2 to TRBJ2-1; tentatively, D is TRBD1 or TRBD2 (5 bases each). CDR1 and CDR2 (germline): LGHNA, YNFKEQ. The CDR3 is 14 residues long. The germline V and J ends were trimmed by 5 bases and 2 bases, with 10 bases remaining between them. For the CDR3, the DNA is TGTGCCAGCAGCTCTGGGGGTACCTACAATGAGCAGTTCTTC. Amino acid sequence: CASSSGGTYNEQFF.

This clonotype has more than one count but fewer than ten. The V call is TRBV20-1, the J call TRBJ1-2; 9 positions agree with TRBD1. This CDR3 comprises 14 residues. Trimming cost V 6 bases and J 3 bases; bases outside gene matches: 8. The germline CDR1 and CDR2 sequences are DFQATT and SNEGSKA (reference sequence). CDR3 nucleotide sequence: TGCAGTGCCCCTTGGGGGACAGGGCACTATGGCTACACCTTC. It is translated as CSAPWGTGHYGYTF.

V usage is TRBV2 and J usage is TRBJ1-4; 9 nucleotides line up with TRBD1. With 4 bases clipped from V and 7 bases from J, the junction kept 4 bases outside the gene matches. Germline CDR1 is SNHLY and CDR2 is FYNNEI. This CDR3 region has 14 residues. The CDR3 region has the DNA TGTGCCAGCAGTGGGACAGGGGAGGCTGAAAAACTGTTTTTT. Its protein is CASSGTGEAEKLFF.

The V gene is TRBV18, the J gene TRBJ1-2, with TRBD1 as a possible D gene (6 bases). Trimming removed 3 bases from V and 7 bases from J, with 15 bases in between. The V gene's germline CDR1 is KGHSH and CDR2 LQKENI. This CDR3 has 14 amino acids. Here the CDR3 reads CASSPGGGTGGYTF. CDR3 DNA sequence: TGTGCCAGCTCACCCGGCGGGGGCACGGGTGGCTACACCTTC.

This clonotype occurred a few times. The V call is TRBV6-1, the J call TRBJ2-5, with D maybe TRBD1 (5 bases). The J call may be wrong; the DNA end is better matched by TRBJ2-7. Germline loops: CDR1 MNHNS, CDR2 SASEGT. The CDR3 is 11 residues long. The DNA of the CDR3 is TGTGCCAGCAACAGGTACTACGAGCAGTACTTC. Its translation is CASNRYYEQYF.

This clonotype was counted only a few times. V is TRBV25-1 and J is TRBJ1-4, with 7 bases lining up with TRBD1. Germline V gene sequence: CDR1 MGHDK, CDR2 SYGVNS. CDR3 size: 14 residues. Losses at the gene ends were 4 bases for V and 6 bases for J; bases not matched to a gene: 5. CDR3 coding DNA: TGTGCCAGCAGTGCCGGGACAGTTTATGAAAAACTGTTTTTT. Amino acids: CASSAGTVYEKLFF.

This clonotype has more than one count but fewer than ten. The chain uses TRBV7-9 and TRBJ2-7; D is unresolved. Trimming removed 7 bases from V and 1 base from J, with 8 bases in between. The CDR3 has 12 residues. Looked up from germline, CDR1 is SEHNR and CDR2 is FQNEAQ (reference sequence). This CDR3 reads CASTKGSYEQYF. The CDR3 nucleotides read TGTGCCAGCACCAAAGGTTCCTACGAGCAGTACTTC.

Only a few counts were recorded for this clonotype. The genes are TRBV5-6 and TRBJ2-7; D is ambiguous. V lost 4 bases and J lost 2, with 16 bases in between. The germline gives CDR1 SGHDT, CDR2 YYEEEE. The CDR3 has 15 amino acids. As DNA, the CDR3 is TGTGCCAGCAGCCCCAAAATGGCCCCAGCCTACGAGCAGTACTTC. Translating gives CASSPKMAPAYEQYF.

This clonotype was recorded a few times. This chain joins TRBV12-3 or TRBV12-4 and TRBJ1-2; D is unclear. This CDR3 is built from 12 residues. Trimming removed 6 bases from V and 2 bases from J, with 7 bases in between. The CDR3 sequence: CASRVNNYGYTF. The CDR3 DNA reads TGTGCCAGCAGGGTGAACAACTATGGCTACACCTTC.

This clonotype was found a few times. CDR3 region: CASSAGGTTSYEQYF. DNA of the CDR3: TGCGCCAGCAGCGCGGGCGGGACAACGAGCTACGAGCAGTACTTC. The chain has TRBV5-1 and TRBJ2-5; TRBD1 or TRBD2 may be the D gene (6 bases each). The end of the DNA fits TRBJ2-7 better, so the J call may be wrong. The CDR3 is 15 residues long. The germline gives CDR1 SGHRS, CDR2 YFSETQ.

This clonotype was counted a few times. The CDR3 here is CSAIQGSDSPLHF. The CDR3 DNA is TGCAGTGCTATACAGGGTAGTGATTCACCCCTCCACTTT. The gene calls are TRBV20-1 and TRBJ1-6, with D perhaps TRBD1 (6 bases). CDR1 DFQATT and CDR2 SNEGSKA come from the germline V gene (reference sequence). This CDR3 contains 13 residues. Trimming removed 4 bases from V and 8 bases from J, with 12 bases in between.

V usage is TRBV5-1 and J usage is TRBJ1-2; 7 bases align to TRBD1. CDR1 is SGHRS, CDR2 YFSETQ, per germline. V was pared by 0 bases and J by 4 bases, with 3 bases of the junction left unmatched. The length of the CDR3 is 14 residues. CDR3 in DNA: TGCGCCAGCAGCTTGGCGGGACAGCCCTATGGCTACACCTTC. Translated, it gives CASSLAGQPYGYTF.

The V gene is TRBV6-5, the J gene TRBJ2-5; D may be TRBD2 (6 bases). Trimming removed 2 bases from V and 0 bases from J, with 10 bases in between. In germline, CDR1 is MNHEY, CDR2 SVGAGI. This CDR3 spans 15 amino acids. CDR3 sequence (DNA): TGTGCCAGCAGTTACCGGGGACTGTACCAAGAGACCCAGTACTTC. This sequence encodes CASSYRGLYQETQYF.

This clonotype was observed a handful of times. The chain carries TRBV24-1 and TRBJ2-7; the D gene is possibly TRBD1 (5 bases). Germline V gene sequence: CDR1 KGHDR, CDR2 SFDVKD. The CDR3 spans 15 residues. With 4 bases removed from V and 2 bases from J, the gap between germline ends came to 14 bases. CDR3 DNA: TGTGCCACCAGTGACCCCTCCCAGGGAACCTACGAGCAGTACTTC. This codes for CATSDPSQGTYEQYF.

The genes are TRBV5-1 and TRBJ2-1, with D unresolved. The J call may be in error: the DNA end matches TRBJ2-7 better. The CDR3 length is 14 residues. Germline V gene sequence: CDR1 SGHRS, CDR2 YFSETQ. This CDR3 is CASSLGYDGYEQYF. CDR3 nucleotides: TGCGCCAGCAGCCTGGGGTATGACGGCTACGAGCAGTACTTC.

Written as DNA, the CDR3 is TGTGCCAGCAGTTCCCTAGCCCGTTTCGGCCCCCATGGCTACACCTTC. Its protein product is CASSSLARFGPHGYTF. The rearrangement uses TRBV28 and TRBJ1-2; D is undetermined. This CDR3 has 16 amino acids. V lost 4 bases, J lost 6 bases, and 21 bases lay in between. The germline V gene has CDR1 MDHEN and CDR2 SYDVKM.

V gene TRBV29-1 combines with J gene TRBJ1-2; D possibly corresponds to TRBD1 (5 bases). The CDR3 is made up of 16 amino acids. The V gene lost 1 base and the J gene lost 4 bases, with 19 bases spanning the gap. The germline V gene encodes CDR1 SQVTM and CDR2 ANQGSEA. The CDR3 loop reads CSVEAREGGGFYGYTF. CDR3 nucleotides: TGCAGCGTTGAAGCCAGGGAGGGTGGAGGTTTCTATGGCTACACCTTC.

This clonotype was seen a few times. J is TRBJ1-1 and V is TRBV5-1; 8 bases line up with TRBD1. CDR1 is SGHRS, CDR2 YFSETQ, per germline. With 4 bases clipped from V and 3 bases from J, the junction kept 5 bases outside the gene matches. This CDR3 has 14 amino acids. CDR3: CASSGTGGYTEAFF. CDR3 DNA sequence: TGCGCCAGCAGCGGAACAGGGGGATACACTGAAGCTTTCTTT.

The J gene is TRBJ1-5, the V gene TRBV5-1; D call uncertain. The CDR3 loop spans 15 amino acids. V was trimmed by 0 bases and J by 3 bases, leaving 10 bases between them. The germline V gene has CDR1 SGHRS and CDR2 YFSETQ. The CDR3 loop is CASSLDIGVNQPQHF. The CDR3 DNA reads as TGCGCCAGCAGCTTGGATATTGGGGTCAATCAGCCCCAGCATTTT.